These 30 T cell receptor beta chains were sequenced from one sample in a study of cytomegalovirus exposure and HLA in healthy donors. The study ran its PCR with 60 Vbeta and 13 Jbeta primers. Measured with immunoSEQ multiplex PCR; TCRdb has only the in-frame clones, and not every one. In the table there are about 280,000 clones, around 90% of which are singletons. The sample was PBMCs. These receptors all come from a woman aged 18 to 35 in good health and CMV-seronegative.

The chain uses TRBV9 and TRBJ1-1; 7 positions match TRBD1. Germline CDR1 and CDR2: SGDLS and YYNGEE. The CDR3 extends over 15 amino acids. The J segment lost 7 bases and the V segment lost 4 bases, leaving 13 bases of the junction unmatched. This CDR3 reads CASSRLTGEGSEAFF. The CDR3 region has the DNA TGTGCCAGCAGCAGGTTAACAGGGGAAGGGAGTGAAGCTTTCTTT. The whole variable domain, filled in from reference TRBV9 and TRBJ1-1, reads DSGVTQTPKHLITATGQRVTLRCSPRSGDLSVYWYQQSLDQGLQFLIQYYNGEERAKGNILERFSAQQFPDLHSELNLSSLELGDSALYFCASSRLTGEGSEAFFGQGTRLTVV.

J is TRBJ1-1 and V is TRBV6-5; TRBD1 matches at 7 bases. Germline V gene lookup returns CDR1 MNHEY and CDR2 SVGAGI. The CDR3 is 14 amino acids. The J segment lost 0 bases and the V segment lost 5 bases, leaving 3 bases of the junction unmatched. CDR3 residues: CASSQQGLNTEAFF. CDR3 in DNA: TGTGCCAGCAGTCAACAGGGGCTGAACACTGAAGCTTTCTTT.

The chain recombines TRBV9 with TRBJ1-3; D gene unclear. With 6 bases removed from V and 0 bases from J, the gap between germline ends came to 10 bases. The CDR3 extends over 14 amino acids. Germline V gene sequence: CDR1 SGDLS, CDR2 YYNGEE. CDR3 bases: TGTGCCAGCACCCCTGCGGGCTCTGGAAACACCATATATTTT. This encodes CASTPAGSGNTIYF. The full variable domain, with the rest looked up from reference TRBV9 and TRBJ1-3, is DSGVTQTPKHLITATGQRVTLRCSPRSGDLSVYWYQQSLDQGLQFLIQYYNGEERAKGNILERFSAQQFPDLHSELNLSSLELGDSALYFCASTPAGSGNTIYFGEGSWLTVV.

The chain links TRBV6-5 to TRBJ2-3; possible D gene TRBD2, 6 bases. V lost 5 bases to trimming and J lost 2 bases, with 11 bases between them. This CDR3 comprises 14 residues. Germline V gene sequence: CDR1 MNHEY, CDR2 SVGAGI. The CDR3 DNA follows: TGTGCCAGCAGTGGGGGACTGCACACAGATACGCAGTATTTT. This encodes CASSGGLHTDTQYF.

V usage is TRBV7-9 and J usage is TRBJ2-7; 10 bases are shared with TRBD1. Germline-derived CDR1 and CDR2 are SEHNR and FQNEAQ (reference sequence). This CDR3 comprises 15 residues. Germline trimming cut 3 bases from V and 3 bases from J; bases unmatched to any gene: 5. CDR3 protein: CASSLGGTGVYEQYF. Here the CDR3 DNA reads TGTGCCAGCAGCTTGGGGGGGACAGGGGTCTACGAGCAGTACTTC.

This chain links TRBV4-1 with TRBJ2-3; D ambiguous. Looked up from germline, CDR1 is MGHRA and CDR2 is YSYEKL. V was clipped by 3 bases and J by 0 bases, with 7 bases between them. CDR3 length equals 14 residues. This chain's CDR3 is CASSQHTSTDTQYF. The CDR3 coding sequence is TGCGCCAGCAGCCAGCATACTAGCACAGATACGCAGTATTTT.

Comments on this clone: The sample carries other DNA sequences with the same CDR3. The J gene is TRBJ1-5, the V gene TRBV6-5; D gene uncertain. This CDR3 spans 13 amino acids. Trimming took off 6 bases at V and 0 bases at J, with 6 bases between the two ends. Looked up from germline, CDR1 is MNHEY and CDR2 is SVGAGI. As DNA, the CDR3 is TGTGCCAGCAGCCCTTATAGCAATCAGCCCCAGCATTTT. Translated, it gives CASSPYSNQPQHF.

This chain uses TRBV18 with TRBJ2-5; TRBD2 might be the D (5 bases). With 3 bases removed from V and 3 bases from J, the gap between germline ends came to 14 bases. Germline-derived CDR1 and CDR2 are KGHSH and LQKENI. The CDR3 is made up of 15 amino acids. DNA for the CDR3: TGTGCCAGCTCACCTTCCGGACTGGCGGAAGAGACCCAGTACTTC. This codes for CASSPSGLAEETQYF.

The chain recombines TRBV6-1 with TRBJ1-1; D ambiguous. The V end was cut by 5 bases, the J end by 1 base, with 8 bases between. The CDR3 sequence is 13 residues long. Germline CDR1 MNHNS, CDR2 SASEGT. CDR3 coding DNA: TGTGCCAGCAGTAAGTCCGGGAACACTGAAGCTTTCTTT. It encodes CASSKSGNTEAFF.

This chain uses TRBV11-2 with TRBJ1-4; TRBD1 might be the D (5 bases). CDR3 length: 14 residues. V was cut by 2 bases and J by 8 bases, with 12 bases left in between. Germline CDR1 and CDR2: SGHAT and FQNNGV. The CDR3, as DNA: TGTGCCAGCAGCTTACGGGGGTACAGAGAAAAACTGTTTTTT. Encoded protein: CASSLRGYREKLFF.

This chain uses TRBV9 with TRBJ2-2; TRBD1 matches at 9 bases. CDR1 is SGDLS and CDR2 is YYNGEE in the germline V gene. The CDR3 has 14 amino acids. V lost 3 bases, J lost 6 bases, and 3 bases stayed unmatched. This chain's CDR3 is CASSARQGAGELFF. The CDR3 nucleotides are TGTGCCAGCAGCGCCAGACAGGGGGCCGGGGAGCTGTTTTTT.

The rearrangement joins TRBV11-2 to TRBJ1-1, with D unresolved. In germline, CDR1 is SGHAT, CDR2 FQNNGV. Trimming cost V 3 bases and J 1 base, with 12 bases left between them. This CDR3 is built from 15 residues. The CDR3 sequence is CASSFNNDWNTEAFF. The CDR3 DNA sequence: TGTGCCAGCAGCTTTAACAACGATTGGAACACTGAAGCTTTCTTT.

There are many counts of this clone. CDR3 amino acids: CASTTTAFNKYGYTF. CDR3 DNA: TGTGCCAGTACGACGACAGCGTTTAACAAATATGGCTACACCTTC. The chain has TRBV2 and TRBJ1-2; D is perhaps TRBD1 (5 bases). The CDR3 has 15 residues. Germline V gene data show CDR1 as SNHLY and CDR2 as FYNNEI. The ends were cut back, 9 bases at V and 5 bases at J, with 22 bases in the middle.

The chain has TRBV5-1 and TRBJ2-1; 10 nucleotides agree with TRBD2. This CDR3 has 17 amino acids. V lost 4 bases to trimming and J lost 4 bases; unmatched junction nucleotides: 11. Germline lookup yields CDR1 SGHRS and CDR2 YFSETQ. In DNA, the CDR3 is TGCGCCAGCAGCCCCGGGGTAGCGGGGGGCAATTACAATGAGCAGTTCTTC. This encodes CASSPGVAGGNYNEQFF.

A remark on this clone: The same CDR3 can be traced to other DNA sequences in this sample. For the CDR3, the DNA is TGTGCCTGGAGTTCAGGCAACTATGGCTACACCTTC. Translated: CAWSSGNYGYTF. V gene TRBV30 combines with J gene TRBJ1-2; D is undetermined. The V end was cut by 2 bases, the J end by 2 bases, with 6 bases between. The CDR3 contains 12 residues. Per the germline V gene, CDR1 is GTSNPN and CDR2 is SVGIG (reference sequence).

This chain uses TRBV5-4 with TRBJ1-2, with 11 positions matching TRBD1. Looked up from germline, CDR1 is SGHNT and CDR2 is YYREEE (reference sequence). The CDR3 loop spans 16 amino acids. The junction had 9 bases not matched to a gene; V was cut back by 0 bases and J by 8 bases. The CDR3 is CASSLEGQGGPEGYTF. CDR3 coding DNA: TGTGCCAGCAGCTTGGAGGGACAGGGGGGCCCAGAAGGCTACACCTTC.

The chain joins TRBV7-9 to TRBJ1-4; weak D call: TRBD1 (5 bases). This CDR3 is built from 16 residues. V was shortened by 5 bases and J by 6 bases, with 19 bases between the two germline ends. CDR1 and CDR2 from the germline V gene are SEHNR and FQNEAQ (reference sequence). The CDR3 DNA sequence: TGTGCCAGCAGCCAAAATAGGGGCGCGCTTGATGAAAAACTGTTTTTT. Translation: CASSQNRGALDEKLFF.

In its sample, this clone was seen once. The chain carries TRBV7-9 and TRBJ2-1; D call uncertain. V dropped 3 bases and J dropped 6 bases, with 6 bases sitting between them. This CDR3 has 12 residues. Germline V lookup: CDR1 SEHNR, CDR2 FQNEAQ (reference sequence). This CDR3 reads CASSLAANEQFF. The DNA for the CDR3 is TGTGCCAGCAGCTTGGCCGCCAATGAGCAGTTCTTC.

This chain links TRBV18 with TRBJ1-5, with a weak D call TRBD1 (6 bases). Deletions cut 6 bases from V and 2 bases from J, with 11 bases between. Germline CDR1 and CDR2: KGHSH and LQKENI. The length of the CDR3 is 14 residues. CDR3 in DNA: TGTGCCAGCTCGCTGGACAGCGGCAATCAGCCCCAGCATTTT. Translation: CASSLDSGNQPQHF. The whole variable domain, filled in from reference TRBV18 and TRBJ1-5, reads NAGVMQNPRHLVRRRGQEARLRCSPMKGHSHVYWYRQLPEEGLKFMVYLQKENIIDESGMPKERFSAEFPKEGPSILRIQQVVRGDSAAYFCASSLDSGNQPQHFGDGTRLSIL.

V and J are TRBV5-1 and TRBJ1-1, with 8 bases aligning to TRBD1. CDR1 is SGHRS and CDR2 is YFSETQ in the germline V gene. V trimming: 3 bases; J trimming: 5 bases; junction bases outside the gene matches: 3. The CDR3 is 13 amino acids. CDR3 coding DNA: TGCGCCAGCAGCTCCGGACAGGGAACTGAAGCTTTCTTT. Translating it yields CASSSGQGTEAFF.

The rearrangement links TRBV6-1 to TRBJ2-3; TRBD2 might be the D (5 bases). Germline V gene data show CDR1 as MNHNS and CDR2 as SASEGT. The CDR3 contains 13 residues. V was cut by 3 bases and J by 9 bases, with 13 bases left in between. The CDR3 loop reads CASSDEGGWTQYF. The CDR3 DNA follows: TGTGCCAGCAGTGACGAAGGAGGATGGACGCAGTATTTT.

The chain couples TRBV2 to TRBJ2-6; D gene unclear. Germline V gene data show CDR1 as SNHLY and CDR2 as FYNNEI. V was cut by 7 bases and J by 0 bases, with 4 bases left in between. The CDR3 is 13 amino acids. Here the CDR3 reads CASKSSGANVLTF. CDR3 nucleotides: TGTGCCAGCAAGAGCTCTGGGGCCAACGTCCTGACTTTC.

V gene TRBV19 combines with J gene TRBJ1-2; a weak D match, TRBD1 (6 bases). Trimming removed 0 bases from V and 3 bases from J, with 8 bases in between. The CDR3 loop spans 14 amino acids. In germline, CDR1 is LNHDA, CDR2 SQIVND (reference sequence). The CDR3 region has the DNA TGTGCCAGTAGTATAGAAGGGGGGGACTATGGCTACACCTTC. Its translation is CASSIEGGDYGYTF.

This clone was counted only a few times. This rearrangement joins TRBV10-1 to TRBJ2-3; 8 bases line up with TRBD2. V gave up 6 bases and J gave up 5 bases; unmatched junction bases: 4. This CDR3 has 13 residues. CDR1 and CDR2 from the germline V gene are WNHNN and SYGVQD (reference sequence). CDR3 coding DNA: TGCGCCAGCAGCGGGGGGGCCTTAGATACGCAGTATTTT. It translates to CASSGGALDTQYF.

The chain couples TRBV2 to TRBJ2-7, with TRBD2 matching over 9 bases. The CDR3 covers 14 residues. The germline V gene encodes CDR1 SNHLY and CDR2 FYNNEI. With 7 bases clipped from V and 3 bases from J, the junction kept 7 bases outside the gene matches. CDR3 sequence (DNA): TGTGCCAGCATTCCGACTAGCGGAGGCTACGAGCAGTACTTC. It is translated as CASIPTSGGYEQYF.

The rearrangement uses TRBV5-1 and TRBJ1-2; 9 bases agree with TRBD1. This CDR3 region has 13 residues. Germline V gene sequence: CDR1 SGHRS, CDR2 YFSETQ. Trimming removed 3 bases from V and 7 bases from J; junction bases left unmatched: 4. CDR3 DNA: TGCGCCAGCAGCTGGGACAGGGAAAGTGGCTACACCTTC. Its translation is CASSWDRESGYTF.

On this clone: A read error may account for a junction end that differs from germline. J is TRBJ1-2 and V is TRBV7-9, with 9 positions matching TRBD1. The CDR3 is 14 amino acids. The V gene's germline CDR1 is SEHNR and CDR2 FQNEAQ (reference sequence). CDR3 coding DNA: TGTTCCAGCAGCCCCGGACAGGGGAGCTATGGCTACACCTTC. Its protein is CSSSPGQGSYGYTF. Full variable domain (missing parts from reference TRBV7-9 and TRBJ1-2): DTGVSQNPRHKITKRGQNVTFRCDPISEHNRLYWYRQTLGQGPEFLTYFQNEAQLEKSRLLSDRFSAERPKGSFSTLEIQRTEQGDSAMYLCSSSPGQGSYGYTFGSGTRLTVV.

The chain has TRBV10-3 and TRBJ2-7, with D tentatively TRBD1 (6 bases). V was cut by 2 bases and J by 3 bases, with 11 bases left in between. This CDR3 has 14 residues. Germline CDR1 ENHRY, CDR2 SYGVKD. CDR3 loop: CAISEPLQGYEQYF. The DNA of the CDR3 is TGTGCCATCAGTGAGCCCCTACAGGGCTACGAGCAGTACTTC.

The rearrangement links TRBV11-2 to TRBJ2-3; D is perhaps TRBD2 (5 bases). The CDR3 has 15 amino acids. V dropped 5 bases and J dropped 6 bases, with 18 bases sitting between them. Per the germline V gene, CDR1 is SGHAT and CDR2 is FQNNGV. CDR3 sequence: CASSPGLAKSDTQYF. The CDR3 DNA follows: TGTGCCAGCAGCCCTGGGCTAGCAAAAAGTGATACGCAGTATTTT.

This clone was picked up one time. Distinct nucleotide sequences in the sample also encode this CDR3. The chain is built from TRBV2 and TRBJ2-5; 7 bases match TRBD2. CDR1 SNHLY and CDR2 FYNNEI come from the germline V gene. This CDR3 is 15 amino acids long. V shed 4 bases, J shed 2 bases, and the junction held 7 bases outside the gene matches. The CDR3 DNA follows: TGTGCCAGCAGTGGACTAGCTGGAGGGCAAGAGACCCAGTACTTC. It is translated as CASSGLAGGQETQYF.